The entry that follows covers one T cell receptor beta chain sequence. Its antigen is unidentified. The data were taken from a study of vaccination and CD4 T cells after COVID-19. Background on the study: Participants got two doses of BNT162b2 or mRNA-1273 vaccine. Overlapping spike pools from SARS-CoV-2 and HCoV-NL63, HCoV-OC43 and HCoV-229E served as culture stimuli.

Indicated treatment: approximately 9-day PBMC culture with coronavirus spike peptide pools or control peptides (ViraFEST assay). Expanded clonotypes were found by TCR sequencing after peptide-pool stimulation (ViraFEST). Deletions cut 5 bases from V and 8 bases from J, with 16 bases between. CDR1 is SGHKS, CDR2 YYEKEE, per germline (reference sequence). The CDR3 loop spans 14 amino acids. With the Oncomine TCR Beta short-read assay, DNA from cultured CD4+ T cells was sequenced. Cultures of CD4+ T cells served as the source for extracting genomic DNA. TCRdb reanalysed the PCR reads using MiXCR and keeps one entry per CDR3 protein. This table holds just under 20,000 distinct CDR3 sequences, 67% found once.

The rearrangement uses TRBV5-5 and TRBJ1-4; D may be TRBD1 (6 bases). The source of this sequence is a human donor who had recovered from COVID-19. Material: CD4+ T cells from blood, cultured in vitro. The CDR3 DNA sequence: TGTGCCAGCAGTCGCCTAGGGGGGCACGAAAAACTGTTTTTT. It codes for CASSRLGGHEKLFF.